A single sample is the source of the 25 T cell receptor beta chains below, sequenced in a study of blood T cell repertoires in COVID-19 (dated by TCRdb to 2018 to 2020). The library was prepared using the immunoSEQ multiplex PCR assay. Sourced from immuneACCESS, this table was stored by TCRdb with only in-frame sequences that have V and J called. A share of the clones is absent; for the studies checked, an unresolved V gene accounts for under half, and the remainder has no known explanation. The table for this sample lists 200,000 to 300,000 clones; more than 70% of them were counted only once. The ten largest clonotypes hold about 12% of the sample. The material sequenced was peripheral blood. The origin of the receptors is an older man with acute or convalescent COVID-19.

The V gene is TRBV27, the J gene TRBJ1-2; D is possibly TRBD1 (5 bases). Germline V gene data show CDR1 as MNHEY and CDR2 as SMNVEV (reference sequence). Trimming left V 5 bases short and J 1 base short, with 8 bases between. The CDR3 covers 13 residues. CDR3 in DNA: TGTGCCAGCAGTCCAGGGTTTAACTATGGCTACACCTTC. It is translated as CASSPGFNYGYTF.

V usage is TRBV28 and J usage is TRBJ1-5, with D perhaps matching TRBD1 (6 bases). V lost 5 bases and J lost 5, with 13 bases in between. Germline V gene sequence: CDR1 MDHEN, CDR2 SYDVKM. This CDR3 has 14 residues. CDR3 sequence reads: CASSKGGDHQPQHF. DNA of the CDR3: TGTGCCAGCAGTAAAGGGGGAGATCATCAGCCCCAGCATTTT.

V and J are TRBV5-1 and TRBJ2-3; 8 positions agree with TRBD1. The CDR3 is 14 amino acids. Unmatched junction bases numbered 7, after V lost 4 bases and J lost 6 bases. The germline V gene has CDR1 SGHRS and CDR2 YFSETQ. The DNA of the CDR3 is TGCGCCAGCAGCGCCGGACAGGGTTGGGATACGCAGTATTTT. Protein: CASSAGQGWDTQYF.

V and J are TRBV11-2 and TRBJ1-1; no firm D call. V shed 10 bases and J shed 0 bases, with 15 bases lying between them. Germline V CDR1 and CDR2: SGHAT, FQNNGV. The CDR3 spans 14 residues. CDR3 in DNA: TGTGCCATCACCGGGTACCGTTTGAACACTGAAGCTTTCTTT. Translating it yields CAITGYRLNTEAFF.

The gene calls are TRBV19 and TRBJ1-1; D not certain. Per the germline V gene, CDR1 is LNHDA and CDR2 is SQIVND (reference sequence). Trimming pared 8 bases from V and 1 base from J, leaving 5 bases between. The CDR3 runs 11 residues. The CDR3 sequence is CASSGNTEAFF. Written as DNA, the CDR3 is TGTGCCAGTTCCGGGAACACTGAAGCTTTCTTT.

V usage is TRBV27 and J usage is TRBJ1-1; D possibly corresponds to TRBD1 (6 bases). V lost 5 bases and J lost 1, with 14 bases in between. Germline assignment: CDR1 MNHEY and CDR2 SMNVEV (reference sequence). The CDR3 length is 15 residues. The CDR3 reads CASSPDRSPNTEAFF. DNA for the CDR3: TGTGCCAGCAGTCCGGACAGAAGCCCGAACACTGAAGCTTTCTTT.

The chain combines TRBV7-9 with TRBJ2-7; no clear D. The germline V gene encodes CDR1 SEHNR and CDR2 FQNEAQ (reference sequence). The CDR3 is made up of 14 amino acids. The V end lost 1 base, the J end lost 2 bases, and 9 bases lay between the germline ends. CDR3 sequence: CASSLVRSPYEQYF. The CDR3 coding sequence is TGTGCCAGCAGCTTAGTTAGGAGCCCCTACGAGCAGTACTTC. Supplemented by reference TRBV7-9 and TRBJ2-7, the full variable domain reads DTGVSQNPRHKITKRGQNVTFRCDPISEHNRLYWYRQTLGQGPEFLTYFQNEAQLEKSRLLSDRFSAERPKGSFSTLEIQRTEQGDSAMYLCASSLVRSPYEQYFGPGTRLTVT.

The chain combines TRBV19 with TRBJ1-1; D unresolved. This CDR3 region has 17 residues. The germline V gene encodes CDR1 LNHDA and CDR2 SQIVND (reference sequence). Trimming left V 2 bases short and J 6 bases short, with 22 bases between. The CDR3 coding sequence is TGTGCCAGTAGTATAAGGTTCCTGGCAGAGAGGATCCCTGAAGCTTTCTTT. Protein sequence: CASSIRFLAERIPEAFF.

V is TRBV7-9 and J is TRBJ1-5; 9 bases agree with TRBD1. Germline CDR1 and CDR2: SEHNR and FQNEAQ (reference sequence). With 5 bases clipped from V and 1 base from J, the junction kept 3 bases outside the gene matches. This CDR3 has 15 residues. CDR3 protein: CASSQGQGSNQPQHF. The CDR3 bases are TGTGCCAGCAGCCAAGGACAGGGGAGCAATCAGCCCCAGCATTTT.

This sequence joins TRBV6-2 or TRBV6-3 and TRBJ1-6; TRBD1 matches 9 bases. There are 17 residues in the CDR3. Germline V gives CDR1 MNHEY, CDR2 SVGEGT. Unmatched junction bases numbered 5, after V lost 5 bases and J lost 0 bases. The CDR3 sequence is CASSGGTGSSYNSPLHF. The DNA of the CDR3 is TGTGCCAGCAGTGGCGGGACAGGGAGCTCCTATAATTCACCCCTCCACTTT.

The chain carries TRBV6-2 or TRBV6-3 and TRBJ1-1, with D perhaps matching TRBD1 (5 bases). Trimming stripped 2 bases from V and 3 bases from J, with 16 bases between. This CDR3 has 16 residues. CDR1 is MNHEY and CDR2 is SVGEGT in the germline V gene. The CDR3 region has the DNA TGTGCCAGCAGTTACAAGTCCGGGGGACGGGACACTGAAGCTTTCTTT. Translated: CASSYKSGGRDTEAFF.

The V and J genes are TRBV9 and TRBJ2-1; 9 nucleotides align to TRBD1. V shed 3 bases and J 2 bases; nucleotides not matched to a gene: 6. CDR1 SGDLS and CDR2 YYNGEE come from the germline V gene. The CDR3 covers 16 residues. The CDR3 sequence: CASSALGQGPYNEQFF. DNA of the CDR3: TGTGCCAGCAGCGCCCTAGGACAGGGGCCCTACAATGAGCAGTTCTTC.

The V gene is TRBV7-9, the J gene TRBJ2-1, with 11 bases fitting TRBD2. The CDR3 loop spans 14 amino acids. Germline lookup yields CDR1 SEHNR and CDR2 FQNEAQ (reference sequence). The junction had 3 bases not matched to a gene; V was cut back by 2 bases and J by 9 bases. The CDR3 DNA sequence: TGTGCCAGCAGCTTAACTAGCGGGGGTGGTGAGCAGTTCTTC. It is translated as CASSLTSGGGEQFF.

V gene TRBV28 combines with J gene TRBJ2-2; 7 bases agree with TRBD2. Per germline, CDR1 MDHEN and CDR2 SYDVKM. Losses at the gene ends were 6 bases for V and 9 bases for J; bases not matched to a gene: 7. The CDR3 extends over 13 amino acids. As DNA, the CDR3 is TGTGCCAGCAGCTCCGGGAGGACGCGGGAGCTGTTTTTT. This encodes CASSSGRTRELFF.

The gene calls are TRBV4-1 and TRBJ2-1; TRBD2 aligns across 9 bases. CDR3 length: 16 amino acids. Trimming removed 0 bases from V and 4 bases from J; junction bases left unmatched: 4. CDR1 is MGHRA and CDR2 is YSYEKL in the germline V gene. As DNA, the CDR3 is TGCGCCAGCAGCCAAGATAGGACTAGCGTATACAATGAGCAGTTCTTC. It is translated as CASSQDRTSVYNEQFF.

The chain employs TRBV7-2 and TRBJ1-2; D may be TRBD1 (6 bases). The CDR3 is 13 amino acids. Trimming took 1 base from V and 8 from J, leaving 11 bases between them. Germline V CDR1 and CDR2: SGHTA, FQGNSA. The CDR3 sequence: CASSLVGARGYTF. CDR3 in DNA: TGTGCCAGCAGCTTAGTGGGGGCGAGAGGCTACACCTTC.

With regard to this clone: The sample holds other DNA sequences that translate to the same CDR3. The rearrangement uses TRBV7-2 and TRBJ1-6; D uncertain. Germline-derived CDR1 and CDR2 are SGHTA and FQGNSA. The V end was cut by 5 bases, the J end by 7 bases, with 15 bases between. This CDR3 region has 15 residues. CDR3 residues: CASSPRTGGNSPLHF. DNA for the CDR3: TGTGCCAGCAGCCCGAGAACTGGCGGCAATTCACCCCTCCACTTT.

The chain employs TRBV6-2 or TRBV6-3 and TRBJ1-5, with a weak D call TRBD1 (5 bases). The CDR3 totals 16 residues. Looked up from germline, CDR1 is MNHEY and CDR2 is SVGEGT. The germline V and J ends were trimmed by 5 bases and 3 bases, with 17 bases remaining between them. The CDR3 loop is CASSPWGRVNNQPQHF. The CDR3 region has the DNA TGTGCCAGCAGTCCGTGGGGGAGGGTTAACAATCAGCCCCAGCATTTT.

This clone appeared once. The V gene is TRBV5-1, the J gene TRBJ2-1, with 9 bases identical to TRBD2. The CDR3 has 14 amino acids. In germline, CDR1 is SGHRS, CDR2 YFSETQ. The ends lost 4 bases at V and 7 bases at J; junction bases unmatched: 6. The CDR3 DNA is TGCGCCAGCAGCACAGTAGCGGGAGCGAATGAGCAGTTCTTC. Translating it yields CASSTVAGANEQFF.

The chain combines TRBV19 with TRBJ2-3; TRBD1 might be the D (6 bases). Trimming left V 1 base short and J 2 bases short, with 10 bases between. The length of the CDR3 is 15 residues. Germline values: CDR1 LNHDA, CDR2 SQIVND (reference sequence). CDR3 amino acids: CASSIVQGLTDTQYF. The CDR3 region has the DNA TGTGCCAGTAGTATAGTACAGGGCCTCACAGATACGCAGTATTTT.

CDR3 amino acids: CASSPYPGVRAQPQHF. DNA for the CDR3: TGTGCCAGCAGTCCCTACCCGGGGGTGAGGGCTCAGCCCCAGCATTTT. This chain connects TRBV6-4 to TRBJ1-5, with D maybe TRBD1 (5 bases). This CDR3 has 16 residues. The V gene's germline CDR1 is MRHNA and CDR2 SNTAGT. V dropped 5 bases and J dropped 6 bases, with 20 bases sitting between them.

The chain carries TRBV24-1 and TRBJ2-3; 9 bases are a match to TRBD1. With 3 bases clipped from V and 4 bases from J, the junction kept 4 bases outside the gene matches. The CDR3 is 15 residues long. The germline V gene encodes CDR1 KGHDR and CDR2 SFDVKD. CDR3 protein: CATSDPGTGSDTQYF. As DNA, the CDR3 is TGTGCCACCAGTGATCCCGGGACAGGGTCAGATACGCAGTATTTT.

The chain couples TRBV29-1 to TRBJ1-2; D not certain. Germline V gene data show CDR1 as SQVTM and CDR2 as ANQGSEA. V dropped 0 bases and J dropped 8 bases, with 10 bases sitting between them. CDR3 size: 12 residues. CDR3 DNA sequence: TGCAGCGTTGAAGATCGCGGCGAGGGCTACACCTTC. Amino acid sequence: CSVEDRGEGYTF.

In its sample, this clone was seen once. The gene calls are TRBV27 and TRBJ2-1, with 12 bases identical to TRBD2. Germline trimming cut 5 bases from V and 10 bases from J; bases unmatched to any gene: 9. The CDR3 has 15 amino acids. Germline-derived CDR1 and CDR2 are MNHEY and SMNVEV (reference sequence). CDR3 loop: CASSRRLAGDFEQFF. The CDR3 nucleotides are TGTGCCAGCAGTCGGCGACTAGCGGGAGACTTCGAGCAGTTCTTC.

This clone was counted a few times. The chain has TRBV27 and TRBJ1-6; D is unresolved. From germline, CDR1 is MNHEY and CDR2 SMNVEV (reference sequence). This CDR3 spans 15 amino acids. The V gene lost 6 bases and the J gene lost 7 bases, with 16 bases spanning the gap. The CDR3 nucleotides are TGTGCCAGCAGCCTCCTAGAGGGTCGGAATTCACCCCTCCACTTT. Protein: CASSLLEGRNSPLHF.